This T cell receptor beta chain was documented in a study of CD8+CD57+ T cells in acquired aplastic anemia. Across the whole study: Sorted cells (CD4+ and CD8+) yielded DNA amounts that averaged approximately 3.1 ug. Notes on the study in general: Roughly 30 sequences, all CD8+ CDR3, were shared between patients and controls.

In its sample, this clonotype was seen a few times. Its antigen is still unknown. At one end, the junction sequence differs from germline, possibly due to a read error. Profiles of TCR beta VDJ and CDR3 were generated from a genomic DNA template. TCRdb passed the reads through MiXCR, listing each CDR3 protein once. The repertoire holds approximately 59,000 distinct CDR3 sequences, with roughly three fifths as singletons. CDR3 length equals 10 residues. Germline-derived CDR1 and CDR2 are ENHRY and SYGVKD. All sequencing subjects had displayed CD8+CD57+ cell expansion on flow cytometry. Every patient had severe acquired aplastic anemia.

The chain links TRBV10-3 to TRBJ2-5; D remains ambiguous. The sequence was obtained from a human donor with aplastic anemia. Sequences were obtained from sorted CD4+, CD8+, or CD8+CD57+ T cells (not recorded which) from PBMCs. The CDR3 DNA sequence: TGTGCCAGCAGTACGGAGACCCAGTACTTC. It is translated as CASSTETQYF.